These 16 T cell receptor beta chains came from one sample sequenced in a study of cytomegalovirus exposure and HLA in healthy donors. The protocol was immunoSEQ multiplex PCR, while the TCRdb copy is restricted to in-frame clones and leaves out a portion. The data show 50,000 to 80,000 clones, roughly 95% seen once. Specimen: PBMCs. The origin of the receptors is a woman between 18 and 30 years old in good health and CMV-seropositive.

The chain is built from TRBV18 and TRBJ2-7; 11 positions agree with TRBD1. The J segment lost 6 bases and the V segment lost 3 bases, leaving 10 bases of the junction unmatched. CDR1 is KGHSH, CDR2 LQKENI, per germline. The CDR3 extends over 16 amino acids. CDR3 protein: CASSPGGPGTGGEQYF. The CDR3 DNA reads as TGTGCCAGCTCACCGGGTGGACCCGGGACAGGGGGCGAGCAGTACTTC.

The CDR3 region is CASSEALGATPGYEQYF. CDR3 DNA: TGTGCCAGCAGTGAAGCGCTTGGAGCTACCCCGGGGTACGAGCAGTACTTC. This chain joins TRBV6-1 and TRBJ2-7; tentative D call: TRBD2 (5 bases). V gave up 0 bases and J gave up 4 bases, with 19 bases separating them. This CDR3 comprises 17 residues. Per the germline V gene, CDR1 is MNHNS and CDR2 is SASEGT.

The rearrangement uses TRBV30 and TRBJ1-2; 7 positions agree with TRBD1. The CDR3 runs 15 residues. CDR1 is GTSNPN and CDR2 is SVGIG in the germline V gene (reference sequence). Unmatched junction bases numbered 10, after V lost 2 bases and J lost 4 bases. The CDR3 loop reads CAWSIRHRGVYGYTF. The CDR3 bases are TGTGCCTGGAGTATCAGACACAGGGGCGTCTATGGCTACACCTTC.

Only one count was recorded for this clone. V usage is TRBV7-2 and J usage is TRBJ1-2; D possibly corresponds to TRBD1 (5 bases). Germline lookup yields CDR1 SGHTA and CDR2 FQGNSA. CDR3 length: 15 residues. Trimming left V 3 bases short and J 0 bases short, with 11 bases between. Written as DNA, the CDR3 is TGTGCCAGCAGCTTTGCGGAGGGGCCTAACTATGGCTACACCTTC. Encoded protein: CASSFAEGPNYGYTF.

The chain employs TRBV7-9 and TRBJ2-7; weak D call: TRBD1 (5 bases). Germline V gene sequence: CDR1 SEHNR, CDR2 FQNEAQ (reference sequence). V was shortened by 5 bases and J by 10 bases, with 18 bases between the two germline ends. The CDR3 is 13 residues long. CDR3 sequence: CASSQAYQGLQYF. DNA for the CDR3: TGTGCCAGCAGCCAAGCTTACCAGGGTCTTCAGTACTTC.

The gene calls are TRBV19 and TRBJ1-1, with D possibly TRBD1 on 5 matching bases. The germline V gene encodes CDR1 LNHDA and CDR2 SQIVND (reference sequence). CDR3 length equals 14 residues. V dropped 3 bases and J dropped 3 bases, with 11 bases sitting between them. This chain's CDR3 is CASSIRTIHTEAFF. CDR3 DNA: TGTGCCAGTAGTATCCGGACAATACACACTGAAGCTTTCTTT.

The genes are TRBV5-1 and TRBJ2-7, with 12 bases matching TRBD1. CDR1 SGHRS and CDR2 YFSETQ come from the germline V gene. CDR3 length: 15 residues. V was pared by 7 bases and J by 7 bases, with 12 bases of the junction left unmatched. CDR3 protein: CASGDRDRGRREQYF. The CDR3 DNA follows: TGCGCCAGCGGCGACCGGGACAGGGGGCGAAGGGAGCAGTACTTC.

The J gene is TRBJ2-7, the V gene TRBV11-2, with 8 bases aligning to TRBD1. Germline V gene sequence: CDR1 SGHAT, CDR2 FQNNGV. The CDR3 is 16 amino acids. Trimming removed 5 bases from V and 7 bases from J; junction bases left unmatched: 16. DNA for the CDR3: TGTGCCAGCAGCCCCCGATCCTGGCAGGGGGCGTGGGAGCAGTACTTC. It yields the protein CASSPRSWQGAWEQYF.

This clone has a single count. The chain couples TRBV13 to TRBJ2-1, with 7 bases matching TRBD1. Per the germline V gene, CDR1 is PRHDT and CDR2 is FYEKMQ (reference sequence). The CDR3 consists of 16 residues. V trimming: 2 bases; J trimming: 1 base; junction bases outside the gene matches: 5. The CDR3 protein is CASSLNRGRSYNEQFF. The CDR3 DNA follows: TGTGCCAGCAGCTTAAACAGGGGCAGGTCCTACAATGAGCAGTTCTTC. The whole variable domain, remainder taken from reference TRBV13 and TRBJ2-1, is AAGVIQSPRHLIKEKRETATLKCYPIPRHDTVYWYQQGPGQDPQFLISFYEKMQSDKGSIPDRFSAQQFSDYHSELNMSSLELGDSALYFCASSLNRGRSYNEQFFGPGTRLTVL.

V and J are TRBV27 and TRBJ2-5; 10 positions match TRBD2. Trimming cost V 8 bases and J 0 bases; bases outside gene matches: 6. The CDR3 has 15 residues. CDR1 is MNHEY and CDR2 is SMNVEV in the germline V gene (reference sequence). CDR3 coding DNA: TGTGCCAGCGGGACTAGCGATGCGTACCAAGAGACCCAGTACTTC. This encodes CASGTSDAYQETQYF.

This sequence joins TRBV18 and TRBJ2-7; tentative D call: TRBD2 (6 bases). Germline-derived CDR1 and CDR2 are KGHSH and LQKENI. The CDR3 spans 16 residues. V was cut by 3 bases and J by 5 bases, with 20 bases left in between. The CDR3 bases are TGTGCCAGCTCACCCGAACCGGGACTCATAGGCCACGAGCAGTACTTC. It specifies CASSPEPGLIGHEQYF.

This rearrangement joins TRBV7-8 to TRBJ2-2, with 8 nucleotides matching TRBD1. Germline CDR1 reads SGHVS; CDR2 reads FQNEAQ. CDR3 length: 17 residues. V shed 1 base, J shed 7 bases, and the junction held 11 bases outside the gene matches. CDR3 nucleotides: TGTGCCAGCAGCTTAGTTAGGACAGGGATATTTGGCGGGGAGCTGTTTTTT. As protein: CASSLVRTGIFGGELFF.

V and J are TRBV6-5 and TRBJ2-1; 11 nucleotides agree with TRBD2. J gave up 6 bases and V 4 bases, and 5 bases lay outside the gene matches. Germline V lookup: CDR1 MNHEY, CDR2 SVGAGI. CDR3 length: 15 residues. The CDR3 sequence: CASSFTGTSGNEQFF. CDR3 DNA: TGTGCCAGCAGTTTCACCGGGACTAGCGGCAATGAGCAGTTCTTC.

This clone appeared a single time. The chain recombines TRBV9 with TRBJ2-2; D is possibly TRBD1 (5 bases). V dropped 1 base and J dropped 1 base, with 5 bases sitting between them. The CDR3 has 14 amino acids. The V gene's germline CDR1 is SGDLS and CDR2 YYNGEE. The CDR3 is CASSVTGNTGELFF. As DNA, the CDR3 is TGTGCCAGCAGCGTAACAGGGAACACCGGGGAGCTGTTTTTT.

The gene calls are TRBV7-2 and TRBJ1-2; 7 nucleotides align to TRBD1. Germline CDR1 and CDR2: SGHTA and FQGNSA. The CDR3 extends over 16 amino acids. J lost 6 bases, V lost 5 bases, and 15 bases had no gene match. CDR3 protein: CASSPNLFRGTDGYTF. In nucleotides, the CDR3 is TGTGCCAGCAGCCCGAACCTTTTCAGGGGGACGGATGGCTACACCTTC.

This chain joins TRBV28 and TRBJ1-1; D remains ambiguous. The germline V gene has CDR1 MDHEN and CDR2 SYDVKM. Trimming took off 8 bases at V and 1 base at J, with 11 bases between the two ends. The CDR3 is 13 amino acids. CDR3 residues: CASGPRENTEAFF. The CDR3 bases are TGTGCCAGCGGGCCCCGAGAGAACACTGAAGCTTTCTTT. Full variable domain (remainder filled in from reference TRBV28 and TRBJ1-1): DVKVTQSSRYLVKRTGEKVFLECVQDMDHENMFWYRQDPGLGLRLIYFSYDVKMKEKGDIPEGYSVSREKKERFSLILESASTNQTSMYLCASGPRENTEAFFGQGTRLTVV.